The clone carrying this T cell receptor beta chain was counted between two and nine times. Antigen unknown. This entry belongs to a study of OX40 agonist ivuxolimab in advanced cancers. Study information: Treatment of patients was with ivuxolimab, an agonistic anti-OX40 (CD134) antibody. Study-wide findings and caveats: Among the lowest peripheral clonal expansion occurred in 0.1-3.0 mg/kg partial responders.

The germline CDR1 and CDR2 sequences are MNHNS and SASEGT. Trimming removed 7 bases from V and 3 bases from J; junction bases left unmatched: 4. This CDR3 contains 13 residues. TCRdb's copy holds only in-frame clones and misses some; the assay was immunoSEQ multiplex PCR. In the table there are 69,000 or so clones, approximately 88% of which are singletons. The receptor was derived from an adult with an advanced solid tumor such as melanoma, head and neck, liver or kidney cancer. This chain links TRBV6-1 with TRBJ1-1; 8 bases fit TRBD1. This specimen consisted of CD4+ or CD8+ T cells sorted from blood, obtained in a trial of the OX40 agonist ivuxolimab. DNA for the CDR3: TGTGCCAGCACCCGACAGGGGTACACTGAAGCTTTCTTT. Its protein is CASTRQGYTEAFF.